These 4 T cell receptor beta chains share one sample of origin, sequenced in a study of cytomegalovirus exposure and HLA in healthy donors (dated by TCRdb to about 2017). Preparation of the library involved the immunoSEQ multiplex PCR assay. The table was pulled from immuneACCESS by TCRdb, which kept in-frame rearrangements only. Such tables lose some clones; where checked, under half of the loss comes from unresolved V genes, and the rest has no known cause. Recorded for this sample are 75,000 to 85,000 clones; roughly 88% of them occurred a single time. Of the sample, around 2.1% falls within the top ten clones. Specimen: PBMCs. These receptors originate from a man younger than 45 in good health and CMV-seronegative.

The chain is built from TRBV21-1 and TRBJ2-5; the D call of TRBD1 is as the table states it, not checked on the DNA. TRBV21-1 has pseudogene status. This CDR3 is 15 amino acids long. CDR3 DNA sequence: TGTGCCAGCAGCAAAGCTGGTGCAGGGGAAGAGACCCAGTACTTC. This translates into CASSKAGAGEETQYF.

V and J are TRBV11-2 and TRBJ2-7, with 7 nucleotides matching TRBD1. V dropped 7 bases and J dropped 3; count of bases not matched to a gene: 9. The germline V gene encodes CDR1 SGHAT and CDR2 FQNNGV. The CDR3 extends over 14 amino acids. The CDR3 reads CASTNRDSSYEQYF. The CDR3 region has the DNA TGTGCCAGCACCAACCGGGACAGTAGCTACGAGCAGTACTTC.

The genes are TRBV28 and TRBJ1-2; D is ambiguous. Germline CDR1 reads MDHEN; CDR2 reads SYDVKM. Trimming left V 6 bases short and J 5 bases short, with 7 bases between. This CDR3 is 11 amino acids long. CDR3 DNA sequence: TGTGCCAGCAGCCGTCGTTATGGCTACACCTTC. Protein product: CASSRRYGYTF.

This clone was detected only a few times. The V call is TRBV6-1, the J call TRBJ2-3; D is unresolved. The V and J ends lost 1 base and 2 bases respectively, with 7 bases between them. The germline gives CDR1 MNHNS, CDR2 SASEGT. The CDR3 covers 14 residues. CDR3 in amino acids: CASSEVRDTDTQYF. The CDR3 nucleotides read TGTGCCAGCAGTGAAGTTAGAGACACAGATACGCAGTATTTT.